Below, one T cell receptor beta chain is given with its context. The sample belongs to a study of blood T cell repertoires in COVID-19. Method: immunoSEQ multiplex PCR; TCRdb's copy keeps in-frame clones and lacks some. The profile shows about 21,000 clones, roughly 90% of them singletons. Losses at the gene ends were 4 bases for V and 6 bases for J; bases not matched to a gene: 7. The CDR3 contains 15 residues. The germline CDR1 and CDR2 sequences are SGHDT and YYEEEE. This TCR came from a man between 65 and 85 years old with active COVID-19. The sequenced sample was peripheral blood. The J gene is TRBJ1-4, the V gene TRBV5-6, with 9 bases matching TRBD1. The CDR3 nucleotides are TGTGCCAGCAGCATACTACAGGGGGCTTATGAAAAACTGTTTTTT. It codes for CASSILQGAYEKLFF.